This TCR beta chain was profiled in a study of T cells after yellow fever vaccination. TCRdb used MiXCR to reprocess the 5' RACE reads, holding one entry per CDR3 protein. This table has around 610,000 distinct CDR3 sequences, approximately 13% appearing once. The sample consisted of PBMCs, taken on the day of the yellow fever booster vaccination. This TCR was recovered from a man aged 25-45 years who received the YFV17D yellow fever vaccine.

CDR3 DNA sequence: TGTGCCAGCAGTTTATCGATTTATTCTACCTACGAGCAGTACTTC. It translates to CASSLSIYSTYEQYF. The chain is built from TRBV27 and TRBJ2-7; no clear D gene. The germline V gene encodes CDR1 MNHEY and CDR2 SMNVEV (reference sequence). CDR3 length: 15 amino acids. V dropped 0 bases and J dropped 2 bases, with 11 bases sitting between them.